Each of the 10 T cell receptor beta chains below was sequenced from the same sample in a study of blood T cell repertoires in COVID-19. Sequencing was performed with immunoSEQ multiplex PCR; in TCRdb, only in-frame clones are kept and a portion is missing. The sample comprises 200,000 to 250,000 clones, 82% of which are singletons, and approximately 3.1% rests with the top ten. The sequenced sample consisted of PBMCs or T cells enriched from blood (not recorded which). These receptors all come from a woman aged 55-69 years who had recovered from COVID-19.

The chain carries TRBV19 and TRBJ1-5, with D uncertain. CDR3 length: 15 residues. Per germline, CDR1 LNHDA and CDR2 SQIVND (reference sequence). V lost 0 bases and J 7 bases, leaving 13 bases between the germline ends. The DNA of the CDR3 is TGTGCCAGTAGTATAGAGGCTGGGTCCGGGCAGCCCCAGCATTTT. Protein sequence: CASSIEAGSGQPQHF.

The J gene is TRBJ2-2, the V gene TRBV5-1; D not certain. The CDR3 is 15 residues long. Trimming shortened V by 6 bases and J by 3 bases, and 15 bases separated the two germline ends. Germline CDR1 and CDR2: SGHRS and YFSETQ. CDR3 protein: CASTGQVSDTGELFF. DNA of the CDR3: TGCGCCAGCACCGGCCAGGTATCGGACACCGGGGAGCTGTTTTTT.

This sequence joins TRBV11-2 and TRBJ1-2; the D gene is possibly TRBD1 (6 bases). The ends were cut back, 2 bases at V and 3 bases at J, with 13 bases in the middle. CDR1 and CDR2 from the germline V gene are SGHAT and FQNNGV. The CDR3 totals 15 residues. CDR3 amino acids: CASSLFGGWYYGYTF. The CDR3 DNA reads TGTGCCAGCAGCTTATTTGGGGGCTGGTACTATGGCTACACCTTC.

This chain connects TRBV6-5 to TRBJ1-3; D might be TRBD1 (5 bases). The CDR3 has 14 amino acids. Trimming took 6 bases from V and 0 from J, leaving 9 bases between them. CDR1 is MNHEY and CDR2 is SVGAGI in the germline V gene. The DNA for the CDR3 is TGTGCCAGCAGAAGACAGAACTCTGGAAACACCATATATTTT. Translated: CASRRQNSGNTIYF.

The chain carries TRBV19 and TRBJ1-2; possible D gene TRBD1, 5 bases. The CDR3 consists of 12 residues. The germline CDR1 and CDR2 sequences are LNHDA and SQIVND (reference sequence). The V end lost 8 bases, the J end lost 3 bases, and 10 bases lay between the germline ends. The CDR3 DNA reads TGTGCCAGTCGTCAGGGCCACTATGGCTACACCTTC. Translating it yields CASRQGHYGYTF.

The rearrangement links TRBV7-8 to TRBJ1-1, with 10 bases matching TRBD1. Germline V gene data show CDR1 as SGHVS and CDR2 as FQNEAQ. The CDR3 extends over 14 amino acids. With 7 bases clipped from V and 4 bases from J, the junction kept 6 bases outside the gene matches. The CDR3 loop is CASKPGQGSTEAFF. Written as DNA, the CDR3 is TGTGCCAGCAAACCGGGACAGGGGAGCACTGAAGCTTTCTTT.

The genes are TRBV4-1 and TRBJ1-5, with D possibly being TRBD1 (6 bases). Germline V gene sequence: CDR1 MGHRA, CDR2 YSYEKL. The V and J ends lost 1 base and 7 bases respectively, with 14 bases between them. The CDR3 runs 15 residues. The CDR3 loop is CASSQGWGGRQPQHF. In DNA, the CDR3 is TGCGCCAGCAGCCAAGGCTGGGGGGGGCGGCAGCCCCAGCATTTT.

CDR3 in amino acids: CASSVHPTGGRNEQYF. CDR3 DNA sequence: TGTGCCAGCAGCGTACATCCCACAGGGGGGAGGAACGAGCAGTACTTC. This chain connects TRBV9 to TRBJ2-7; 8 bases are a match to TRBD1. The germline CDR1 and CDR2 sequences are SGDLS and YYNGEE. The CDR3 totals 16 residues. J lost 5 bases, V lost 1 base, and 11 bases had no gene match.

This clone was detected a few times. The chain uses TRBV5-1 and TRBJ2-7, with TRBD1 identical over 8 bases. CDR1 SGHRS and CDR2 YFSETQ come from the germline V gene. The trim removed 0 bases at V and 3 bases at J, leaving 5 bases unmatched. This CDR3 is 15 amino acids long. DNA of the CDR3: TGCGCCAGCAGCTTGGGGGCAGGGGGCTTCTACGAGCAGTACTTC. Amino acids: CASSLGAGGFYEQYF.

The gene calls are TRBV27 and TRBJ1-5; D may be TRBD1 (6 bases). With 3 bases removed from V and 5 bases from J, the gap between germline ends came to 11 bases. CDR1 and CDR2 (germline): MNHEY, SMNVEV (reference sequence). The CDR3 contains 14 residues. The CDR3 sequence: CASSFSGGHQPQHF. CDR3 sequence (DNA): TGTGCCAGCAGTTTCTCGGGGGGCCATCAGCCCCAGCATTTT.